This TCR beta chain was documented in a study of blood T cell repertoires in COVID-19. As for the study in general: The United States, Italy and Spain supplied acute and convalescent COVID-19 samples.

As originally analysed: Amplifying reference gene primers gave estimates of nucleated cell counts. Profiled with immunoSEQ multiplex PCR; TCRdb holds only in-frame clones, not every one. The V and J calls and clone size come from that table; D and trimming were worked out from the DNA. The sample consists of about 270,000 clones, 89% of them appearing once. The sequencing sample was made of peripheral blood. This TCR came from a man aged 45-65 years with acute or convalescent COVID-19.

CDR3 residues: CASSEQGEKLFF. Written as DNA, the CDR3 is TGTGCCAGCAGTGAACAGGGCGAAAAACTGTTTTTT. The chain carries TRBV6-1 and TRBJ1-4, with D maybe TRBD1 (5 bases). CDR1 MNHNS and CDR2 SASEGT come from the germline V gene. The CDR3 extends over 12 amino acids. Trimming shortened V by 2 bases and J by 8 bases, and 6 bases separated the two germline ends.